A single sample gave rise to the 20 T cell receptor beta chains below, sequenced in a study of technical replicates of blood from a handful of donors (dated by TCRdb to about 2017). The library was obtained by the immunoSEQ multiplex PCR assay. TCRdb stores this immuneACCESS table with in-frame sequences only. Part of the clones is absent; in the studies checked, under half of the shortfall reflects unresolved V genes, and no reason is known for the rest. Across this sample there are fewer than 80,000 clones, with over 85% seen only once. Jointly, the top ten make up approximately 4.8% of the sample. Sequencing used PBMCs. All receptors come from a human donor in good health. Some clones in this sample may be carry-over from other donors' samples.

In DNA, the CDR3 is TGTGCCAGCACGATAGGACAGGGGGCCCAAGCCCTCCACTTT. Protein: CASTIGQGAQALHF. The chain carries TRBV2 and TRBJ1-6; TRBD1 matches at 11 bases. Germline V gives CDR1 SNHLY, CDR2 FYNNEI. The J segment lost 14 bases and the V segment lost 7 bases, leaving 10 bases of the junction unmatched. The CDR3 has 14 residues.

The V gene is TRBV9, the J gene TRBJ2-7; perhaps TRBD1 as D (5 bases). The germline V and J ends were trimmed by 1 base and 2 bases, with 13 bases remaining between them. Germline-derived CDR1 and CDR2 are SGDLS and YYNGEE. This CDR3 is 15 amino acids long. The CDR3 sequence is CASSVTPDKTYEQYF. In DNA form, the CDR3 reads TGTGCCAGCAGCGTAACACCGGACAAGACCTACGAGCAGTACTTC. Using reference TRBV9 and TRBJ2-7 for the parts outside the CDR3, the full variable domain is DSGVTQTPKHLITATGQRVTLRCSPRSGDLSVYWYQQSLDQGLQFLIQYYNGEERAKGNILERFSAQQFPDLHSELNLSSLELGDSALYFCASSVTPDKTYEQYFGPGTRLTVT.

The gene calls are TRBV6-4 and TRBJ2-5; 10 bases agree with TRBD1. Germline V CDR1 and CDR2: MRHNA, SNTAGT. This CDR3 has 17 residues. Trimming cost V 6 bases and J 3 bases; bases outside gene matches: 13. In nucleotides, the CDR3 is TGTGCCAGCAGAGATCTTGACAGGGGGCTTAGCGAAGAGACCCAGTACTTC. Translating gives CASRDLDRGLSEETQYF.

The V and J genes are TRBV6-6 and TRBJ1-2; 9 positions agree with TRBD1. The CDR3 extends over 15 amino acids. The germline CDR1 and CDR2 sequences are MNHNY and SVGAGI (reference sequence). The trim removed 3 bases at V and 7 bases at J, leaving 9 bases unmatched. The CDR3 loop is CASSYGGTGILGYTF. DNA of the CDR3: TGTGCCAGCAGTTATGGAGGGACAGGGATTCTTGGCTACACCTTC.

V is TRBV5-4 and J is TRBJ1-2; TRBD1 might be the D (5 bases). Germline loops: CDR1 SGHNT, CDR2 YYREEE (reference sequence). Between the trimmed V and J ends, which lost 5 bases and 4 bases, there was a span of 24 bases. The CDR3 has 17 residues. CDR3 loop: CASSSGMARTSTYGYTF. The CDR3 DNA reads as TGTGCCAGCAGTAGTGGAATGGCACGGACATCGACCTATGGCTACACCTTC.

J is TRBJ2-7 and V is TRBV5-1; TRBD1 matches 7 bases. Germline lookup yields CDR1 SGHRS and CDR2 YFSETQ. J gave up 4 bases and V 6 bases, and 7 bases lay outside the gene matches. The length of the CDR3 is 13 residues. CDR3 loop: CASKMTGRYEQYF. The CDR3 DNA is TGCGCCAGCAAGATGACAGGGCGGTACGAGCAGTACTTC.

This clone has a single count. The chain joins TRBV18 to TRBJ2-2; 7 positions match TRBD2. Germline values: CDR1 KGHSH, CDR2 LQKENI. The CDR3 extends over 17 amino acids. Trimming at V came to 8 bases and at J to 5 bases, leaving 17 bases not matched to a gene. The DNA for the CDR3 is TGTGCCAGCCTCAAGCCCCCGACTAGCAGCTTAACCGGGGAGCTGTTTTTT. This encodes CASLKPPTSSLTGELFF.

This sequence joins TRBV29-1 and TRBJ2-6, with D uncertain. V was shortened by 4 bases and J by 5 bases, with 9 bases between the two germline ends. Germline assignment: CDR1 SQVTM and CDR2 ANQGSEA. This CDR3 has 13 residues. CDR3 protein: CSVGSDWANVLTF. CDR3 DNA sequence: TGCAGCGTTGGTAGTGACTGGGCCAACGTCCTGACTTTC. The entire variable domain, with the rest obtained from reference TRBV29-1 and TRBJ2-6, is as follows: SAVISQKPSRDICQRGTSLTIQCQVDSQVTMMFWYRQQPGQSLTLIATANQGSEATYESGFVIDKFPISRPNLTFSTLTVSNMSPEDSSIYLCSVGSDWANVLTFGAGSRLTVL.

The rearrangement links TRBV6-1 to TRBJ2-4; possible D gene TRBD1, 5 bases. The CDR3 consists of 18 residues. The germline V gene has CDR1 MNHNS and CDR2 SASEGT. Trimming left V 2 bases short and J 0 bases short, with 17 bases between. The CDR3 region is CASSESRTRSLAKNIQYF. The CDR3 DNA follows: TGTGCCAGCAGTGAATCGCGGACACGTTCTCTAGCCAAAAACATTCAGTACTTC.

CDR3 residues: CAISQFRTGANTEAFF. The CDR3 DNA follows: TGTGCCATCAGCCAATTTCGGACAGGGGCTAACACTGAAGCTTTCTTT. J is TRBJ1-1 and V is TRBV10-3; 9 bases map to TRBD1. The CDR3 is 16 residues long. The J segment lost 2 bases and the V segment lost 6 bases, leaving 10 bases of the junction unmatched. From germline, CDR1 is ENHRY and CDR2 SYGVKD.

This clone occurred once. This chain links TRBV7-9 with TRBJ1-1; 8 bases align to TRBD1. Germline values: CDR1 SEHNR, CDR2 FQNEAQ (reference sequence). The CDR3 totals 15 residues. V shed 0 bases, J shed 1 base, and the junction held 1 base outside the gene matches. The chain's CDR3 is CASSLADRANTEAFF. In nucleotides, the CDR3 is TGTGCCAGCAGCTTAGCGGACAGGGCGAACACTGAAGCTTTCTTT.

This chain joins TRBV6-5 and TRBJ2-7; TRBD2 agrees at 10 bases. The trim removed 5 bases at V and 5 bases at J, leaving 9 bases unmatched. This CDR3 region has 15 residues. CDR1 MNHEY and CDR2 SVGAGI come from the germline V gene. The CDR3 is CASSQLAGTLNEQYF. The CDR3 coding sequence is TGTGCCAGCAGTCAACTAGCGGGGACCCTAAACGAGCAGTACTTC.

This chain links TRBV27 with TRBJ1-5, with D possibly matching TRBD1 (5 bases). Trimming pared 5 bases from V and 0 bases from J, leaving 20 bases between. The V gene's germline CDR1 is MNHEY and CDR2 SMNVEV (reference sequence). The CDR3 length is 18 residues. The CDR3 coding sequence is TGTGCCAGCAGTCCCCAAGGGGCAGCCGGATATAGCAATCAGCCCCAGCATTTT. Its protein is CASSPQGAAGYSNQPQHF.

The CDR3 nucleotides are TGTGCCAGCAGCGAAAGCGGACTCCCCTCAGGGCAGTTCTTC. This gives the protein CASSESGLPSGQFF. The rearrangement links TRBV7-3 to TRBJ2-1, with D possibly matching TRBD2 (5 bases). Trimming took off 5 bases at V and 12 bases at J, with 20 bases between the two ends. The germline gives CDR1 SGHTA, CDR2 FQGTGA. The CDR3 runs to 14 residues.

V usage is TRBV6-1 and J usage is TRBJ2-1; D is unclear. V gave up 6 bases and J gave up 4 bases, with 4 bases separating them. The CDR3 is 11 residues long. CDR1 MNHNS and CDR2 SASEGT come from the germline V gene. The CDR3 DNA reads TGTGCCAGCAGCCAATACAATGAGCAGTTCTTC. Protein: CASSQYNEQFF.

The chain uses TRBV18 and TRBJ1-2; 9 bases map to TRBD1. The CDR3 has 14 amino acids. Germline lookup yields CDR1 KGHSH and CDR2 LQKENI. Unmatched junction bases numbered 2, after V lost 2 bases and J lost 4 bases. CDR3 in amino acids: CASSPGGQGYGYTF. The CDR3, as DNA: TGTGCCAGCTCACCAGGGGGACAGGGCTATGGCTACACCTTC.

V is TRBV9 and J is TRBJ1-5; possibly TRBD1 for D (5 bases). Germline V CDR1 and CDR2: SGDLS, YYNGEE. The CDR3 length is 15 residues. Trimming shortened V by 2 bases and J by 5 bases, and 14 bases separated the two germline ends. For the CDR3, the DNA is TGTGCCAGCAGCGTTACATCAGGGAATGATCAGCCCCAGCATTTT. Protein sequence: CASSVTSGNDQPQHF. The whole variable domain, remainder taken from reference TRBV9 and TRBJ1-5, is DSGVTQTPKHLITATGQRVTLRCSPRSGDLSVYWYQQSLDQGLQFLIQYYNGEERAKGNILERFSAQQFPDLHSELNLSSLELGDSALYFCASSVTSGNDQPQHFGDGTRLSIL.

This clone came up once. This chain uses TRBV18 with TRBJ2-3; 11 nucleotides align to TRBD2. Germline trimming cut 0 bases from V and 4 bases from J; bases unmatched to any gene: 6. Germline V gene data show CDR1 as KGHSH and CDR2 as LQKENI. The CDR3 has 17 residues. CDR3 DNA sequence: TGTGCCAGCTCACCACCGATAGCGGGGGGGCTTCCAGATACGCAGTATTTT. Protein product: CASSPPIAGGLPDTQYF.

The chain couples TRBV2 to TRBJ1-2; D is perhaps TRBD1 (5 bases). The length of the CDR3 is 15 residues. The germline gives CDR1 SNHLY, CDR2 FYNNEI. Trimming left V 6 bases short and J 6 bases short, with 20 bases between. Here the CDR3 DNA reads TGTGCCAGCAGCGGACCCGGCCGGGACTATAATGGCTACACCTTC. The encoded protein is CASSGPGRDYNGYTF.

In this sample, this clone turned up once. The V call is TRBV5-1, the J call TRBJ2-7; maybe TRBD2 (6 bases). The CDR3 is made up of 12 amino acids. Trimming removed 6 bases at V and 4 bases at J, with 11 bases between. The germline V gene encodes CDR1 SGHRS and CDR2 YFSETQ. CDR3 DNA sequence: TGCGCCAGCACGGGACTGGGGTACGAGCAGTACTTC. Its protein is CASTGLGYEQYF.